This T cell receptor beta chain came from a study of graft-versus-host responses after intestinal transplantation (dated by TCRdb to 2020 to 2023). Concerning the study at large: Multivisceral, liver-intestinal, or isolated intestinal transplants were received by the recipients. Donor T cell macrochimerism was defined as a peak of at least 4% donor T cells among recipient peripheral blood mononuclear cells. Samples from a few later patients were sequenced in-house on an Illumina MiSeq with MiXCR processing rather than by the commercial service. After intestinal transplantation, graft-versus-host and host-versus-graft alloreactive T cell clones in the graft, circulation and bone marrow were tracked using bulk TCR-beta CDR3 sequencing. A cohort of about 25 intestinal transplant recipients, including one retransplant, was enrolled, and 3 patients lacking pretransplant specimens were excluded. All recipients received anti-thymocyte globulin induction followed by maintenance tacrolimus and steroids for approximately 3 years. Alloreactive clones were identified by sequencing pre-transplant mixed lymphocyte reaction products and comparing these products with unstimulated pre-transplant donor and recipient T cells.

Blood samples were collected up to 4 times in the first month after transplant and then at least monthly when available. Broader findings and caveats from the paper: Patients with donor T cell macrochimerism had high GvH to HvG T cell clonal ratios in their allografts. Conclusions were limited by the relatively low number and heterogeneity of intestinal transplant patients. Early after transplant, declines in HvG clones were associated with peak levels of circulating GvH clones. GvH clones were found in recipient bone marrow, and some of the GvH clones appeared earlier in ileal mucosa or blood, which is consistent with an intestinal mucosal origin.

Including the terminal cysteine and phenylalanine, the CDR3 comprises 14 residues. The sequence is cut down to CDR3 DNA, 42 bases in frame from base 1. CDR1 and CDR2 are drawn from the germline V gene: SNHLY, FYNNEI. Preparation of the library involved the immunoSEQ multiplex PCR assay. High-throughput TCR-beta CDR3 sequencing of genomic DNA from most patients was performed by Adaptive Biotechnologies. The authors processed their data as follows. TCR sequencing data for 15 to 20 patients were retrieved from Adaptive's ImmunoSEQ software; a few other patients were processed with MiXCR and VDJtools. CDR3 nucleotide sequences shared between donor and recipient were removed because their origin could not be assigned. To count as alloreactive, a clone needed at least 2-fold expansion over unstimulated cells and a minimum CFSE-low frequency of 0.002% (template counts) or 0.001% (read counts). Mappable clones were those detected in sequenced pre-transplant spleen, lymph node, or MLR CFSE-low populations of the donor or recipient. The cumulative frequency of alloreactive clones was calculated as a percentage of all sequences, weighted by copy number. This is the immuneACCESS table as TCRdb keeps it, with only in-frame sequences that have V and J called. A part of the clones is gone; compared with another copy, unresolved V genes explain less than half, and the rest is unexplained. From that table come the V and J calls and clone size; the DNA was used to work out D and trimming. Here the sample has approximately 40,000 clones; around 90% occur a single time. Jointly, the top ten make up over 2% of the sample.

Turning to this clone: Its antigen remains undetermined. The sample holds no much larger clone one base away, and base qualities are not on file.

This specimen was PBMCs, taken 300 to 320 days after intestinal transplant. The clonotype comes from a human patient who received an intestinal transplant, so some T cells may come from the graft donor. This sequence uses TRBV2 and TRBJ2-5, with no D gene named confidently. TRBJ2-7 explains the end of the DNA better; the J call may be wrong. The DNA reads TGTGCCAGCAGTGAGTCAACTTCCCCCTACGAGCAGTACTTC. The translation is CASSESTSPYEQYF.